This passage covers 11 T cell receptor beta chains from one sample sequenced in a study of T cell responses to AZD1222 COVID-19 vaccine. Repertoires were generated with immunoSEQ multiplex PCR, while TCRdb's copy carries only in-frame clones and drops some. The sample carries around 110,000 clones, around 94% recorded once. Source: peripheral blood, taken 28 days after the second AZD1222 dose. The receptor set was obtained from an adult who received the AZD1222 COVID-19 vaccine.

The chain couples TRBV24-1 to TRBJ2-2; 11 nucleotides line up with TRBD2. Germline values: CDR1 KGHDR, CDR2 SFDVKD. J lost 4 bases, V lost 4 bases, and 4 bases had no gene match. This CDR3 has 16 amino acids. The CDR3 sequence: CATSDLAGGVTGELFF. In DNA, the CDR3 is TGTGCCACCAGTGACTTAGCGGGAGGGGTCACCGGGGAGCTGTTTTTT.

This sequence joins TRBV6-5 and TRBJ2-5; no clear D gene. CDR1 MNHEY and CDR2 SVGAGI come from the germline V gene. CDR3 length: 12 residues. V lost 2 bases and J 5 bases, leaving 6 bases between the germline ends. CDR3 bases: TGTGCCAGCAGTTACGACGGGGAGACCCAGTACTTC. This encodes CASSYDGETQYF.

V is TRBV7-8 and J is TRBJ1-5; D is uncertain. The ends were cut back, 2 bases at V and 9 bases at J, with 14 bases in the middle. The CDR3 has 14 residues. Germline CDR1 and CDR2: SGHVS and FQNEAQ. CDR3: CASSLLRAPWPQHF. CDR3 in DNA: TGTGCCAGCAGCTTATTACGGGCCCCCTGGCCCCAGCATTTT.

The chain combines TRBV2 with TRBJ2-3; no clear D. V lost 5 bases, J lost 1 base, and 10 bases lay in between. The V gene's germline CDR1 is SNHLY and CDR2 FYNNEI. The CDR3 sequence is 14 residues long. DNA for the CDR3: TGTGCCAGCAGTAGGGTTGCTGGCACAGATACGCAGTATTTT. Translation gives CASSRVAGTDTQYF.

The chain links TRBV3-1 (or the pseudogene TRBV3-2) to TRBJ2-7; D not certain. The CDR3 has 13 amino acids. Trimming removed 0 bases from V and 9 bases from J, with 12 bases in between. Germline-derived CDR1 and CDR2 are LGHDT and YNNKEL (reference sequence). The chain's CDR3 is CASSQDDTLGQYF. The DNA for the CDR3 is TGTGCCAGCAGCCAAGATGACACCTTGGGGCAGTACTTC.

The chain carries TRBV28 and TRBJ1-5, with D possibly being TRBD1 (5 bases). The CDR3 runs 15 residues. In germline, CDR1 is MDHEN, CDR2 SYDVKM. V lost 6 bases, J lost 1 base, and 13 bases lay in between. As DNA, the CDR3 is TGTGCCAGCAGACCTCAGGGACGGAGCAATCAGCCCCAGCATTTT. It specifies CASRPQGRSNQPQHF.

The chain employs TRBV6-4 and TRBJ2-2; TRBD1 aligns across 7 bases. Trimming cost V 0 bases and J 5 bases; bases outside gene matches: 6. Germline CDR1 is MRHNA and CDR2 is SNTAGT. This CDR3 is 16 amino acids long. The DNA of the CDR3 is TGTGCCAGCAGTGACTCGAGGACAGGAGGTACCGGGGAGCTGTTTTTT. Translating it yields CASSDSRTGGTGELFF.

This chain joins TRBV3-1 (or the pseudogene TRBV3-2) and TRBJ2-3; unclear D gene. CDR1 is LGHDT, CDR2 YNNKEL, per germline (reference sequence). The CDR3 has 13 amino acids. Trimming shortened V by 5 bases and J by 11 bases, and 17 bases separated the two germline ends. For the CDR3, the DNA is TGTGCCAGCAGCACCTCCGAATGGGAAGGGCAGTATTTT. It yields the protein CASSTSEWEGQYF.

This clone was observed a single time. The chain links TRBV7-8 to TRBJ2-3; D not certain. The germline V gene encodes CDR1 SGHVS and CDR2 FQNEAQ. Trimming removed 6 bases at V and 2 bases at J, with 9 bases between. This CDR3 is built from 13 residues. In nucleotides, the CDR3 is TGTGCCAGCAGTCTAGGTTACACAGATACGCAGTATTTT. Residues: CASSLGYTDTQYF.

The CDR3 here is CASSLGTDNYGYTF. As DNA, the CDR3 is TGTGCCAGCAGTTTAGGGACAGACAACTATGGCTACACCTTC. The V gene is TRBV27, the J gene TRBJ1-2; the match to TRBD1 covers 7 bases. Germline trimming cut 2 bases from V and 2 bases from J; bases unmatched to any gene: 2. This CDR3 is 14 amino acids long. Germline lookup yields CDR1 MNHEY and CDR2 SMNVEV (reference sequence).

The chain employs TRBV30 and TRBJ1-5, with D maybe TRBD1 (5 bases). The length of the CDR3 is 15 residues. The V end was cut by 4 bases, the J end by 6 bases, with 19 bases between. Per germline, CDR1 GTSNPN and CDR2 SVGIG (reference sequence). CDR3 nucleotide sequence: TGTGCCTGGAATCTCGGCAGGGCGAGTGGTCAGCCCCAGCATTTT. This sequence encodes CAWNLGRASGQPQHF.